Below are 21 T cell receptor beta chains sequenced from a single sample in a study of blood T cell repertoires in COVID-19. Assay used: immunoSEQ multiplex PCR; TCRdb lists only in-frame clones, some missing. The repertoire holds roughly 190,000 clones, with roughly 90% as singletons. The sample consisted of PBMCs or T cells enriched from blood (not recorded which). These receptors were taken from a woman younger than 45 who had recovered from COVID-19.

The rearrangement uses TRBV28 and TRBJ2-2; possible D gene TRBD1, 6 bases. V dropped 4 bases and J dropped 4 bases, with 16 bases sitting between them. From germline, CDR1 is MDHEN and CDR2 SYDVKM. The CDR3 contains 16 residues. The CDR3: CASSYPRDRSTGELFF. The DNA for the CDR3 is TGTGCCAGCAGTTACCCCCGAGACAGGTCCACCGGGGAGCTGTTTTTT.

This chain connects TRBV7-3 to TRBJ1-1; no clear D gene. The germline V gene encodes CDR1 SGHTA and CDR2 FQGTGA. Trimming took 6 bases from V and 0 from J, leaving 8 bases between them. CDR3 length: 13 residues. Here the CDR3 reads CASRSQMNTEAFF. The CDR3 nucleotides read TGTGCCAGCAGATCACAAATGAACACTGAAGCTTTCTTT.

The gene calls are TRBV4-2 and TRBJ1-4; D is unresolved. The V end was cut by 0 bases, the J end by 7 bases, with 9 bases between. Looked up from germline, CDR1 is LGHNA and CDR2 is YNFKEQ. The CDR3 runs 14 residues. DNA of the CDR3: TGTGCCAGCAGCCAAGAGAGGCTAGGTGAAAAACTGTTTTTT. Its protein product is CASSQERLGEKLFF.

In regard to this clone: Other DNA sequences within the sample encode an identical CDR3. CDR3 residues: CASSLGDSQETQYF. As DNA, the CDR3 is TGCGCCAGCAGCTTGGGGGACTCCCAAGAGACCCAGTACTTC. V usage is TRBV5-1 and J usage is TRBJ2-5, with D possibly TRBD2 on 6 matching bases. Trimming took off 0 bases at V and 1 base at J, with 7 bases between the two ends. The CDR3 length is 14 residues. The germline V gene has CDR1 SGHRS and CDR2 YFSETQ.

The chain joins TRBV11-1 to TRBJ1-1; 8 bases match TRBD1. The trim removed 6 bases at V and 4 bases at J, leaving 13 bases unmatched. CDR1 and CDR2 (germline): SGHAT, FQDESV (reference sequence). The CDR3 spans 16 residues. The CDR3 region has the DNA TGTGCCAGCAGTTTTCGACAGGGGCAGTCGGGCACTGAAGCTTTCTTT. Translated, it gives CASSFRQGQSGTEAFF.

The chain combines TRBV7-6 with TRBJ1-5; no clear D. This CDR3 contains 13 residues. Germline V lookup: CDR1 SGHVS, CDR2 FNYEAQ. The V end lost 5 bases, the J end lost 3 bases, and 8 bases lay between the germline ends. This CDR3 is CASSPNPNQPQHF. The CDR3 DNA sequence: TGTGCCAGCAGCCCCAATCCCAATCAGCCCCAGCATTTT.

This chain links TRBV2 with TRBJ2-3; tentative D call: TRBD2 (6 bases). Trimming pared 5 bases from V and 1 base from J, leaving 13 bases between. Germline values: CDR1 SNHLY, CDR2 FYNNEI. The CDR3 covers 15 residues. CDR3 sequence (DNA): TGTGCCAGCAGTTTTAGCGGATCCCGCACAGATACGCAGTATTTT. Its translation: CASSFSGSRTDTQYF.

This chain joins TRBV30 and TRBJ1-1; D remains ambiguous. CDR1 and CDR2 from the germline V gene are GTSNPN and SVGIG (reference sequence). CDR3 size: 14 residues. Trimming removed 0 bases at V and 4 bases at J, with 12 bases between. The CDR3 region is CAWSVGQAGTEAFF. CDR3 in DNA: TGTGCCTGGAGTGTAGGGCAGGCGGGCACTGAAGCTTTCTTT.

The V call is TRBV7-3, the J call TRBJ2-1; 8 bases align to TRBD1. V gave up 5 bases and J gave up 3 bases; unmatched junction bases: 9. This CDR3 has 16 amino acids. Germline V CDR1 and CDR2: SGHTA, FQGTGA. The CDR3 here is CASSLQPGQVYNEQFF. CDR3 bases: TGTGCCAGCAGCCTTCAACCGGGACAGGTCTACAATGAGCAGTTCTTC.

The chain recombines TRBV23-1 with TRBJ2-3, with 8 bases aligning to TRBD1. TRBV23-1 is an open reading frame whose function is uncertain. V trimming: 10 bases; J trimming: 4 bases; junction bases outside the gene matches: 10. The CDR3 spans 14 residues. CDR3 in DNA: TGCGCCACCCTTACAGGGGGGAAGCCAGATACGCAGTATTTT. Translated, it gives CATLTGGKPDTQYF.

The chain employs TRBV5-1 and TRBJ2-7, with a tentative D call TRBD2 (5 bases). V was shortened by 4 bases and J by 2 bases, with 7 bases between the two germline ends. The CDR3 totals 12 residues. The germline V gene has CDR1 SGHRS and CDR2 YFSETQ. The CDR3 sequence is CASSVGTYEQYF. CDR3 DNA: TGCGCCAGCAGCGTCGGGACCTACGAGCAGTACTTC.

This clone was recorded once. The chain carries TRBV21-1 and TRBJ1-2; TRBD1 reflects the table's D call only, with no check against the DNA. TRBV21-1 is listed as a pseudogene. The CDR3 length is 13 residues. The DNA for the CDR3 is TGTGCCAGCAGCAAAGCAGGGGTCGGGGGCTACACCTTC. Translation: CASSKAGVGGYTF.

The rearrangement uses TRBV19 and TRBJ2-4; D gene ambiguous. Germline V gives CDR1 LNHDA, CDR2 SQIVND (reference sequence). The V and J ends lost 5 bases and 2 bases respectively, with 7 bases between them. The CDR3 covers 13 residues. The CDR3 sequence: CASSGSPKNIQYF. CDR3 nucleotide sequence: TGTGCCAGTAGTGGCAGTCCCAAAAACATTCAGTACTTC. The complete variable domain, with remaining parts taken from reference TRBV19 and TRBJ2-4, reads DGGITQSPKYLFRKEGQNVTLSCEQNLNHDAMYWYRQDPGQGLRLIYYSQIVNDFQKGDIAEGYSVSREKKESFPLTVTSAQKNPTAFYLCASSGSPKNIQYFGAGTRLSVL.

V gene TRBV19 combines with J gene TRBJ1-1; perhaps TRBD1 as D (5 bases). Between the trimmed V and J ends, which lost 3 bases and 8 bases, there was a span of 13 bases. This CDR3 comprises 13 residues. In germline, CDR1 is LNHDA, CDR2 SQIVND (reference sequence). The CDR3 loop reads CASSIRPGGEAFF. The CDR3 DNA follows: TGTGCCAGTAGTATCCGGCCGGGGGGGGAAGCTTTCTTT.

The V and J genes are TRBV7-9 and TRBJ2-7; the D gene is possibly TRBD1 (5 bases). The CDR3 runs to 12 residues. The V and J ends lost 9 bases and 0 bases respectively, with 9 bases between them. The germline V gene encodes CDR1 SEHNR and CDR2 FQNEAQ (reference sequence). CDR3 amino acids: CASSRGSYEQYF. CDR3 in DNA: TGTGCCAGTTCAAGGGGCTCCTACGAGCAGTACTTC.

This chain joins TRBV7-2 and TRBJ1-2; TRBD1 is a possible D gene (6 bases). CDR1 is SGHTA and CDR2 is FQGNSA in the germline V gene. This CDR3 comprises 15 residues. Trimming took off 1 base at V and 6 bases at J, with 15 bases between the two ends. CDR3 in amino acids: CASSLGTVTVNGYTF. CDR3 in DNA: TGTGCCAGCAGCTTAGGGACAGTTACGGTTAATGGCTACACCTTC.

As DNA, the CDR3 is TGTGCCAGCAGCGTCACTAGTCTATCAGATACGCAGTATTTT. Translated, it gives CASSVTSLSDTQYF. The chain is built from TRBV7-2 and TRBJ2-3, with D maybe TRBD2 (5 bases). V gave up 5 bases and J gave up 4 bases, with 13 bases separating them. The CDR3 sequence is 14 residues long. Germline CDR1 is SGHTA and CDR2 is FQGNSA. The full variable domain, its missing parts supplied by reference TRBV7-2 and TRBJ2-3, is GAGVSQSPSNKVTEKGKDVELRCDPISGHTALYWYRQSLGQGLEFLIYFQGNSAPDKSGLPSDRFSAERTGGSVSTLTIQRTQQEDSAVYLCASSVTSLSDTQYFGPGTRLTVL.

The chain couples TRBV5-1 to TRBJ1-1; maybe TRBD1 (5 bases). V was pared by 4 bases and J by 4 bases, with 14 bases between. This CDR3 comprises 14 residues. Per the germline V gene, CDR1 is SGHRS and CDR2 is YFSETQ. CDR3 sequence: CASSPEGVGTEAFF. The DNA for the CDR3 is TGCGCCAGCAGCCCGGAAGGGGTCGGCACTGAAGCTTTCTTT.

The rearrangement uses TRBV7-6 and TRBJ1-3, with D possibly being TRBD1 (6 bases). The CDR3 spans 16 residues. From germline, CDR1 is SGHVS and CDR2 FNYEAQ. Deletions cut 5 bases from V and 0 bases from J, with 14 bases between. The CDR3 reads CASSLSGGPSGNTIYF. In DNA, the CDR3 is TGTGCCAGCAGCCTCAGCGGGGGGCCCTCTGGAAACACCATATATTTT.

The chain carries TRBV5-6 and TRBJ2-7; 8 bases agree with TRBD1. CDR3 length: 16 residues. Trimming removed 3 bases from V and 6 bases from J; junction bases left unmatched: 14. The germline gives CDR1 SGHDT, CDR2 YYEEEE. Here the CDR3 DNA reads TGTGCCAGCAGCTACGGCCCCCGGACAGGGCAAGGCGAGCAGTACTTC. Translation gives CASSYGPRTGQGEQYF.

The genes are TRBV19 and TRBJ1-2; 7 nucleotides align to TRBD1. The V segment lost 5 bases and the J segment 4 bases; nucleotides outside the gene matches: 7. CDR1 and CDR2 (germline): LNHDA, SQIVND (reference sequence). CDR3 length: 14 residues. The CDR3 nucleotides read TGTGCCAGTAGTCCGACGACAGGGCTCTATGGCTACACCTTC. This codes for CASSPTTGLYGYTF.